This T cell receptor (beta chain) came from a study of monozygotic twins with inflammatory bowel disease. A total RNA quantity of around 3,700 ng went into each TCR library. Each CDR3 protein gets one entry in TCRdb, which reprocessed the 5' RACE reads and gives no DNA. This listing includes 400,000 to 500,000 distinct CDR3 sequences. The CDR3 runs to 12 residues. Germline CDR1 SNHLY, CDR2 FYNNEI. What was sequenced was blood. This rearrangement joins TRBV2 to TRBJ1-1; TCRdb proposes TRBD1, but this gene call is untestable without DNA. The clonotype originates from a human donor with ulcerative colitis or Crohn's disease, or a healthy co-twin of an affected twin (not recorded which). CDR3 in amino acids: CASVQGATEAFF.